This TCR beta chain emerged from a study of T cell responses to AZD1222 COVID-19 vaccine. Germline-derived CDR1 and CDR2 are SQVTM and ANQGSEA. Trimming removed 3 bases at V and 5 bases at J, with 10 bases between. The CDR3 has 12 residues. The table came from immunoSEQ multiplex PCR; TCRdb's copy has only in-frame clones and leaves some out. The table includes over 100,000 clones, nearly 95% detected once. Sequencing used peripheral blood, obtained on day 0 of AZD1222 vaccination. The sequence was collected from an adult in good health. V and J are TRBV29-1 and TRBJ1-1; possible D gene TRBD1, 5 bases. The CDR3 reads CSVDAGRTEAFF. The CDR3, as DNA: TGCAGCGTTGACGCAGGGAGAACTGAAGCTTTCTTT.